These 15 T cell receptor beta chains came from one sample sequenced in a study of siplizumab effects on memory and regulatory T cells. Using immunoSEQ multiplex PCR, the repertoire was profiled, and TCRdb retains in-frame clones only, with some absent. This sample has about 87,000 clones, with about 87% found just once. Sequenced input: CD4+ T cells sorted from blood. The receptors derive from a human donor in good health.

The J gene is TRBJ2-7, the V gene TRBV25-1, with unresolved D. The germline gives CDR1 MGHDK, CDR2 SYGVNS. V gave up 5 bases and J gave up 5 bases, with 13 bases separating them. The CDR3 is 13 amino acids. CDR3 bases: TGTGCCAGCAGTAGATTTGGCCCTCACGAGCAGTACTTC. Translation: CASSRFGPHEQYF.

This clone occurred once. The CDR3 sequence is CASSLTSGSYEQYF. In DNA, the CDR3 is TGTGCCAGCAGCTTGACCTCGGGCTCCTACGAGCAGTACTTC. The chain employs TRBV7-9 and TRBJ2-7; no clear D gene. The germline V gene encodes CDR1 SEHNR and CDR2 FQNEAQ (reference sequence). The length of the CDR3 is 14 residues. The V gene lost 3 bases and the J gene lost 0 bases, with 9 bases spanning the gap.

The rearrangement links TRBV5-4 to TRBJ2-5; 7 positions agree with TRBD1. The germline V gene has CDR1 SGHNT and CDR2 YYREEE (reference sequence). V lost 0 bases to trimming and J lost 5 bases; unmatched junction nucleotides: 10. The CDR3 loop spans 16 amino acids. CDR3 DNA sequence: TGTGCCAGCAGCTTGGGTACCGGGTCACAGGGGGAGACCCAGTACTTC. This encodes CASSLGTGSQGETQYF.

The chain carries TRBV28 and TRBJ1-3; unclear D gene. CDR1 and CDR2 from the germline V gene are MDHEN and SYDVKM. This CDR3 region has 14 residues. V lost 8 bases and J 0 bases, leaving 11 bases between the germline ends. This chain's CDR3 is CASRKSGSGNTIYF. CDR3 DNA sequence: TGTGCCAGCCGTAAGTCGGGCTCTGGAAACACCATATATTTT.

CDR3 sequence: CASSRIGGTGELFF. CDR3 in DNA: TGTGCCAGTTCCCGGATTGGGGGAACCGGGGAGCTGTTTTTT. The chain carries TRBV9 and TRBJ2-2, with D tentatively TRBD1 or TRBD2 (5 bases each). V was pared by 8 bases and J by 5 bases, with 16 bases between. Per the germline V gene, CDR1 is SGDLS and CDR2 is YYNGEE. The CDR3 totals 14 residues.

This chain joins TRBV6-5 and TRBJ1-4; TRBD1 matches 7 bases. The CDR3 is 16 residues long. J gave up 2 bases and V 3 bases, and 6 bases lay outside the gene matches. Germline values: CDR1 MNHEY, CDR2 SVGAGI. This CDR3 is CASSYGQGGTNEKLFF. CDR3 DNA sequence: TGTGCCAGCAGTTATGGTCAGGGGGGGACTAATGAAAAACTGTTTTTT.

This clone was counted a few times. V and J are TRBV10-1 and TRBJ1-2; 7 bases match TRBD1. V gave up 6 bases and J gave up 0 bases; unmatched junction bases: 7. This CDR3 comprises 15 residues. Germline V CDR1 and CDR2: WNHNN, SYGVQD (reference sequence). CDR3 in amino acids: CASRLDRPTNYGYTF. The DNA for the CDR3 is TGCGCCAGCAGACTGGACAGGCCCACTAACTATGGCTACACCTTC.

This chain connects TRBV5-1 to TRBJ2-3, with 9 bases fitting TRBD1. This CDR3 contains 15 residues. J gave up 2 bases and V 4 bases, and 5 bases lay outside the gene matches. Per the germline V gene, CDR1 is SGHRS and CDR2 is YFSETQ. The CDR3 region is CASSHGQGSTDTQYF. The CDR3 DNA reads as TGCGCCAGCAGCCACGGACAGGGGTCCACAGATACGCAGTATTTT.

V gene TRBV5-8 combines with J gene TRBJ2-5; D gene ambiguous. The CDR3 has 11 residues. Germline values: CDR1 SGHTS, CDR2 YDEGEE. With 4 bases removed from V and 4 bases from J, the gap between germline ends came to 5 bases. CDR3 nucleotides: TGTGCCAGCAGCCGCCCAGAGACCCAGTACTTC. Protein sequence: CASSRPETQYF.

The chain recombines TRBV5-1 with TRBJ1-2; TRBD1 might be the D (6 bases). The CDR3 totals 17 residues. Between the trimmed V and J ends, which lost 0 bases and 3 bases, there was a span of 18 bases. Germline V gene sequence: CDR1 SGHRS, CDR2 YFSETQ. CDR3 DNA: TGCGCCAGCAGCTTGGGCGGACAGACCGCCCCGGACTATGGCTACACCTTC. Translated, it gives CASSLGGQTAPDYGYTF.

The chain recombines TRBV7-8 with TRBJ1-5; no reliable D call. Trimming took 5 bases from V and 4 from J, leaving 9 bases between them. The CDR3 covers 13 residues. Germline V CDR1 and CDR2: SGHVS, FQNEAQ. The DNA of the CDR3 is TGTGCCAGCAGCCCGGATTCAAATCAGCCCCAGCATTTT. This codes for CASSPDSNQPQHF.

V is TRBV6-5 and J is TRBJ1-4, with TRBD1 as a possible D gene (5 bases). Germline loops: CDR1 MNHEY, CDR2 SVGAGI. V lost 2 bases, J lost 5 bases, and 15 bases lay in between. The CDR3 is 16 residues long. CDR3 in amino acids: CASSYGGTARNEKLFF. The CDR3 coding sequence is TGTGCCAGCAGTTACGGTGGGACGGCTAGAAATGAAAAACTGTTTTTT.

This clone showed up just a few times. The rearrangement joins TRBV5-1 to TRBJ1-1; D is undetermined. Looked up from germline, CDR1 is SGHRS and CDR2 is YFSETQ. V lost 0 bases to trimming and J lost 1 base, with 7 bases between them. CDR3 size: 14 residues. The CDR3 region has the DNA TGCGCCAGCAGCTTGGAGGTGAGGAACACTGAAGCTTTCTTT. This translates into CASSLEVRNTEAFF.

The CDR3 DNA sequence: TGTGCCAGCAGCGCGACAGGGAGGGCCGGGGAGCTGTTTTTT. This sequence encodes CASSATGRAGELFF. The chain carries TRBV9 and TRBJ2-2; D is tentatively TRBD1 or TRBD2 (7 bases each). CDR3 size: 14 residues. The germline V gene has CDR1 SGDLS and CDR2 YYNGEE. V was pared by 3 bases and J by 6 bases, with 12 bases between.

The chain has TRBV20-1 and TRBJ1-1; D call uncertain. The CDR3 runs to 11 residues. Germline assignment: CDR1 DFQATT and CDR2 SNEGSKA (reference sequence). With 0 bases removed from V and 6 bases from J, the gap between germline ends came to 5 bases. CDR3 loop: CSARDPPEAFF. The CDR3 DNA sequence: TGCAGTGCTAGAGATCCCCCTGAAGCTTTCTTT.